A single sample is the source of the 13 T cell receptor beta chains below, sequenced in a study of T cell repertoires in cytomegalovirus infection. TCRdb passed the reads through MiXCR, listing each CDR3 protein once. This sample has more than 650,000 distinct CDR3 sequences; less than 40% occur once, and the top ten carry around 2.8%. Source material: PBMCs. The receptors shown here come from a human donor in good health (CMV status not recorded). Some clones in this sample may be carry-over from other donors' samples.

The CDR3 spells CASSWGLAGGDDTQYF. The CDR3 region has the DNA TGTGCCAGCAGCTGGGGACTAGCGGGGGGAGACGATACGCAGTATTTT. The chain employs TRBV11-2 and TRBJ2-3, with 15 bases that match TRBD2. Germline V gene lookup returns CDR1 SGHAT and CDR2 FQNNGV. This CDR3 comprises 16 residues. V trimming: 4 bases; J trimming: 6 bases; junction bases outside the gene matches: 5.

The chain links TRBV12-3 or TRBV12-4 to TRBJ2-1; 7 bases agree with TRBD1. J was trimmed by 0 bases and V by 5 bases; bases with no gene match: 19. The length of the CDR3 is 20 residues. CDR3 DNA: TGTGCCAGCAGTGGCAATTCCCGGGACAGAAAATCTAGCTCCTACAATGAGCAGTTCTTC. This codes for CASSGNSRDRKSSSYNEQFF.

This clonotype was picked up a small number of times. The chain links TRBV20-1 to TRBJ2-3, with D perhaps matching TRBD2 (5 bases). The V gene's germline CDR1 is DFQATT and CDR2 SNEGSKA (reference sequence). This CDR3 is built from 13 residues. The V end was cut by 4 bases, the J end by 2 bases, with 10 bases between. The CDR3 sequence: CSATLVATDTQYF. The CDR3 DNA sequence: TGCAGTGCTACACTAGTTGCCACAGATACGCAGTATTTT.

The CDR3 loop is CASSPPGLGGYGYTF. CDR3 nucleotides: TGTGCCAGCAGCCCTCCCGGGCTCGGGGGCTATGGCTACACCTTC. This rearrangement joins TRBV28 to TRBJ1-2; D may be TRBD1 (5 bases). This CDR3 spans 15 amino acids. V gave up 6 bases and J gave up 4 bases, with 18 bases separating them. CDR1 and CDR2 from the germline V gene are MDHEN and SYDVKM.

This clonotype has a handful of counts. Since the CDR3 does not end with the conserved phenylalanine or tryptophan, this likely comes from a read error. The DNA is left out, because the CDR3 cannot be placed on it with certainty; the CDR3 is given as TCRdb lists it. This CDR3 reads CASGLRHLS. The V gene is TRBV12-5, the J gene TRBJ1-1. Germline lookup yields CDR1 LGHNT and CDR2 FRNRAP. The CDR3 is 9 amino acids long, termini counted.

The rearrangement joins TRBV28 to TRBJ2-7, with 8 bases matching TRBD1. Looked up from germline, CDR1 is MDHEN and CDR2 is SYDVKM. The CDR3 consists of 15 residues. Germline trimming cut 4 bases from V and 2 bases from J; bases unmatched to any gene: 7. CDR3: CASSSSGTGTYEQYF. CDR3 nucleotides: TGTGCCAGCAGTTCCTCCGGGACAGGTACCTACGAGCAGTACTTC.

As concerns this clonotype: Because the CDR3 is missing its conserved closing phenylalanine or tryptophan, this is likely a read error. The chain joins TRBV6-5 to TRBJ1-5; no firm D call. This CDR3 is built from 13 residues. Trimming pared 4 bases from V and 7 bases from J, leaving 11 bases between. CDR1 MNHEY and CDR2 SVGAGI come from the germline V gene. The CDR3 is CASSSLERQPQHL. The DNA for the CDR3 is TGTGCCAGCAGTTCCCTCGAGAGGCAGCCCCAGCATTTG.

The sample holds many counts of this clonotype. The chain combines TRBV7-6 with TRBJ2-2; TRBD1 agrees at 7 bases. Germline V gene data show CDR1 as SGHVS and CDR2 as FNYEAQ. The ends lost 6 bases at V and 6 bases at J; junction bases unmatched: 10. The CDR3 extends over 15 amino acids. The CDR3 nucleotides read TGTGCCAGCAGTGGGACAGAGAGGATGTCCGGGGAGCTGTTTTTT. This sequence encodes CASSGTERMSGELFF.

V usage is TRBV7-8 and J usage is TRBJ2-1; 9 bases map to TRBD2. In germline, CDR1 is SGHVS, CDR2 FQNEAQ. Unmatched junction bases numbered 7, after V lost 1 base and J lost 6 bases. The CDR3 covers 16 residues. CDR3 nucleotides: TGTGCCAGCAGCTTAGAACTCGCGGGAGGGCCCAATGAGCAGTTCTTC. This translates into CASSLELAGGPNEQFF.

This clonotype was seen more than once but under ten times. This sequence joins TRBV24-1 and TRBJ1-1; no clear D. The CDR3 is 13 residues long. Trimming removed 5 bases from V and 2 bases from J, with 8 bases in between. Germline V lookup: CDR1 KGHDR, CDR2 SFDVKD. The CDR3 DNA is TGTGCCACCAGTGGTTGGGGAAACACTGAAGCTTTCTTT. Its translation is CATSGWGNTEAFF.

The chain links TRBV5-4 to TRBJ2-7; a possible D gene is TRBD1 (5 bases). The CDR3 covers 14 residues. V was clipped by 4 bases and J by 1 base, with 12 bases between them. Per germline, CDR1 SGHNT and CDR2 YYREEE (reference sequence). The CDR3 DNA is TGTGCCAGCAGCCCGGTGGGGCAGTCCTACGAGCAGTACTTC. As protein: CASSPVGQSYEQYF.

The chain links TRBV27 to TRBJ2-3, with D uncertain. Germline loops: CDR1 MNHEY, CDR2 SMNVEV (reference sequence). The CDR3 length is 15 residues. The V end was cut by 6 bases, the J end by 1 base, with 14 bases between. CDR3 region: CASSTTLGRTDTQYF. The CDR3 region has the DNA TGTGCCAGCAGCACGACCCTTGGCCGCACAGATACGCAGTATTTT.

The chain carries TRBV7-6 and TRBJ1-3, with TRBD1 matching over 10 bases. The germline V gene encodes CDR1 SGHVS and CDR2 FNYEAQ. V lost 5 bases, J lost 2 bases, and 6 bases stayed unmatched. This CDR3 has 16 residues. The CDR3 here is CASSTTGTGAGNTIYF. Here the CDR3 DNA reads TGTGCCAGCAGCACGACCGGGACAGGGGCTGGAAACACCATATATTTT.